The 28 T cell receptor beta chains in this list originate from one sample, sequenced in a study of CD8 T cells in Susac syndrome. The RNA, 0.5 to 1 ug, was put through reverse transcription using random hexamers. TCRdb recomputed calls from the immunoSEQ multiplex PCR reads with MiXCR, one row per CDR3 protein. Among 130,000 to 150,000 distinct CDR3 sequences listed, approximately 94% were seen once. Sequences were obtained from CD4+ T cells from PBMCs. These receptors were collected from a human donor in good health.

The gene calls are TRBV10-3 and TRBJ2-5, with TRBD2 matching over 10 bases. With V trimmed by 0 bases and J by 5 bases, 9 bases remained unmatched. In germline, CDR1 is ENHRY, CDR2 SYGVKD. This CDR3 comprises 17 residues. In DNA form, the CDR3 reads TGTGCCATCAGTGAGTCGACTCTAGCGGGAGTCGCTGAGACCCAGTACTTC. It encodes CAISESTLAGVAETQYF.

This chain joins TRBV29-1 and TRBJ2-5, with TRBD2 matching over 10 bases. CDR3 length equals 15 residues. Losses at the gene ends were 6 bases for V and 3 bases for J; bases not matched to a gene: 10. Germline CDR1 and CDR2: SQVTM and ANQGSEA. The CDR3 sequence is CSVTTSGAIKETQYF. In DNA form, the CDR3 reads TGCAGCGTAACCACTAGCGGGGCAATTAAAGAGACCCAGTACTTC.

This chain joins TRBV6-5 and TRBJ1-5; D is undetermined. With 5 bases removed from V and 9 bases from J, the gap between germline ends came to 17 bases. Germline assignment: CDR1 MNHEY and CDR2 SVGAGI. CDR3 length: 14 amino acids. The CDR3 bases are TGTGCCAGCAGTACATCAGCTATCCTCACGCCCCAGCATTTT. This encodes CASSTSAILTPQHF.

J is TRBJ2-5 and V is TRBV5-1; D not resolved. In germline, CDR1 is SGHRS, CDR2 YFSETQ. Between the trimmed V and J ends, which lost 4 bases and 5 bases, there was a span of 12 bases. The CDR3 is 13 residues long. CDR3 residues: CASSLADGETQYF. CDR3 DNA sequence: TGCGCCAGCAGCCTCGCCGATGGGGAGACCCAGTACTTC. Together with reference TRBV5-1 and TRBJ2-5, the CDR3 gives the full variable domain: KAGVTQTPRYLIKTRGQQVTLSCSPISGHRSVSWYQQTPGQGLQFLFEYFSETQRNKGNFPGRFSGRQFSNSRSEMNVSTLELGDSALYLCASSLADGETQYFGPGTRLLVL.

J is TRBJ2-4 and V is TRBV27; no reliable D call. Looked up from germline, CDR1 is MNHEY and CDR2 is SMNVEV (reference sequence). The CDR3 is 14 residues long. V was cut by 5 bases and J by 6 bases, with 14 bases left in between. CDR3 loop: CASSPAPWRNIQYF. Written as DNA, the CDR3 is TGTGCCAGCAGTCCCGCCCCTTGGAGAAACATTCAGTACTTC.

This clonotype appeared once. The rearrangement joins TRBV30 to TRBJ1-1; D gene ambiguous. This CDR3 is 14 amino acids long. Germline V gene sequence: CDR1 GTSNPN, CDR2 SVGIG (reference sequence). With 3 bases removed from V and 1 base from J, the gap between germline ends came to 12 bases. CDR3 nucleotide sequence: TGTGCCTGGAGACTCGCCAGGCGGAACACTGAAGCTTTCTTT. Protein product: CAWRLARRNTEAFF.

V gene TRBV20-1 combines with J gene TRBJ1-1, with D uncertain. Trimming shortened V by 5 bases and J by 1 base, and 17 bases separated the two germline ends. Germline V gives CDR1 DFQATT, CDR2 SNEGSKA (reference sequence). There are 15 residues in the CDR3. CDR3 sequence: CSAAKPGRANTEAFF. Here the CDR3 DNA reads TGCAGTGCTGCTAAACCTGGACGGGCGAACACTGAAGCTTTCTTT.

This chain uses TRBV20-1 with TRBJ2-4; D ambiguous. V was shortened by 5 bases and J by 0 bases, with 8 bases between the two germline ends. Germline CDR1 is DFQATT and CDR2 is SNEGSKA (reference sequence). The CDR3 totals 13 residues. CDR3 residues: CSAPIIAKNIQYF. The CDR3, as DNA: TGCAGTGCTCCGATTATAGCCAAAAACATTCAGTACTTC.

DNA of the CDR3: TGTGCCAGCAGTTACACGAAGGGGTCAACTGAAGCTTTCTTT. This gives the protein CASSYTKGSTEAFF. V gene TRBV6-6 combines with J gene TRBJ1-1, with D possibly matching TRBD1 (5 bases). Trimming removed 2 bases at V and 5 bases at J, with 12 bases between. This CDR3 is 14 amino acids long. Germline V gene data show CDR1 as MNHNY and CDR2 as SVGAGI (reference sequence).

The CDR3 DNA sequence: TGCAGTGCTATCCTCGAGGGCTACGAGCAGTACTTC. This gives the protein CSAILEGYEQYF. The chain is built from TRBV20-1 and TRBJ2-7; maybe TRBD2 (5 bases). The CDR3 is 12 residues long. Trimming took off 4 bases at V and 3 bases at J, with 10 bases between the two ends. From germline, CDR1 is DFQATT and CDR2 SNEGSKA (reference sequence).

This rearrangement joins TRBV3-1 to TRBJ1-5, with a possible D match to TRBD1 (6 bases). Germline-derived CDR1 and CDR2 are LGHDT and YNNKEL (reference sequence). The V and J ends lost 7 bases and 1 base respectively, with 20 bases between them. This CDR3 contains 17 residues. CDR3 in DNA: TGTGCCAGCACTGTTTTCTGGCCAGGGGTAAGCAATCAGCCCCAGCATTTT. Protein: CASTVFWPGVSNQPQHF.

In its sample, this clonotype was seen once. The chain has TRBV5-1 and TRBJ1-2; D uncertain. From germline, CDR1 is SGHRS and CDR2 YFSETQ. The CDR3 totals 13 residues. Trimming left V 5 bases short and J 9 bases short, with 17 bases between. CDR3 in DNA: TGCGCCAGCAGTCGGGGAGATGAGACTAGCTACACCTTC. Protein: CASSRGDETSYTF.

The chain uses TRBV18 and TRBJ1-4; D is undetermined. CDR3 size: 15 residues. Germline V gene sequence: CDR1 KGHSH, CDR2 LQKENI. V was trimmed by 0 bases and J by 5 bases, leaving 10 bases between them. DNA of the CDR3: TGTGCCAGCTCACCACCCGGAGGTGGGAATGAAAAACTGTTTTTT. Translated: CASSPPGGGNEKLFF.

This clonotype came up once. This chain connects TRBV5-1 to TRBJ2-2, with D hard to call. Trimming cost V 6 bases and J 4 bases, with 13 bases left between them. CDR1 is SGHRS, CDR2 YFSETQ, per germline. The CDR3 has 14 amino acids. CDR3 region: CASKERMTTGELFF. In DNA, the CDR3 is TGCGCCAGCAAGGAGAGGATGACCACCGGGGAGCTGTTTTTT.

The V and J genes are TRBV5-1 and TRBJ1-1; D possibly corresponds to TRBD1 (5 bases). The V gene lost 4 bases and the J gene lost 3 bases, with 7 bases spanning the gap. Germline V gene data show CDR1 as SGHRS and CDR2 as YFSETQ. The CDR3 runs to 12 residues. DNA for the CDR3: TGCGCCAGCAGCCAGGGCTACACTGAAGCTTTCTTT. This gives the protein CASSQGYTEAFF.

The chain couples TRBV2 to TRBJ2-7; TRBD2 is a possible D gene (6 bases). The CDR3 is 14 residues long. V lost 6 bases to trimming and J lost 5 bases, with 17 bases between them. From germline, CDR1 is SNHLY and CDR2 FYNNEI. CDR3 sequence (DNA): TGTGCCAGCAGCTGGACGGAGGGGAAAGACGAGCAGTACTTC. This translates into CASSWTEGKDEQYF.

V is TRBV18 and J is TRBJ1-2, with a tentative D call TRBD1 (6 bases). Trimming cost V 3 bases and J 8 bases, with 16 bases left between them. The CDR3 length is 14 residues. Germline V gene sequence: CDR1 KGHSH, CDR2 LQKENI. The CDR3 coding sequence is TGTGCCAGCTCACCCCTAAGGGGGACATTCGGCTACACCTTC. Amino acids: CASSPLRGTFGYTF.

This clonotype came up once. The rearrangement uses TRBV28 and TRBJ2-7; D gene unclear. The CDR3 is 13 amino acids. The V gene's germline CDR1 is MDHEN and CDR2 SYDVKM. V was pared by 3 bases and J by 4 bases, with 10 bases between. CDR3 protein: CASSFVDGYEQYF. Written as DNA, the CDR3 is TGTGCCAGCAGTTTCGTGGACGGATACGAGCAGTACTTC.

The J gene is TRBJ2-2, the V gene TRBV30, with a tentative D call TRBD2 (6 bases). Deletions cut 0 bases from V and 5 bases from J, with 13 bases between. The CDR3 is 15 residues long. Germline loops: CDR1 GTSNPN, CDR2 SVGIG (reference sequence). The CDR3 DNA reads as TGTGCCTGGAGTGTAACCCGAGCGGGTACCGGGGAGCTGTTTTTT. Amino acid sequence: CAWSVTRAGTGELFF.

The chain is built from TRBV13 and TRBJ1-2, with D unclear. The CDR3 totals 14 residues. V shed 2 bases and J shed 5 bases, with 12 bases lying between them. The germline V gene encodes CDR1 PRHDT and CDR2 FYEKMQ (reference sequence). Here the CDR3 DNA reads TGTGCCAGCAGCTTAACAGATCCTAGGTATGGCTACACCTTC. Its protein is CASSLTDPRYGYTF.

This chain uses TRBV12-3 or TRBV12-4 with TRBJ2-7; TRBD2 matches 8 bases. The CDR3 has 15 amino acids. V was pared by 5 bases and J by 6 bases, with 12 bases of the junction left unmatched. CDR3 in amino acids: CASSPPGLAGGEQYF. For the CDR3, the DNA is TGTGCCAGCAGTCCACCAGGACTAGCTGGAGGCGAGCAGTACTTC.

The V and J genes are TRBV9 and TRBJ2-1, with TRBD2 as a possible D gene (6 bases). This CDR3 spans 15 amino acids. Trimming cost V 0 bases and J 3 bases, with 10 bases left between them. From germline, CDR1 is SGDLS and CDR2 YYNGEE. The CDR3 loop is CASSVDRGIYNEQFF. The DNA for the CDR3 is TGTGCCAGCAGCGTAGATCGGGGGATCTACAATGAGCAGTTCTTC.

This chain joins TRBV7-8 and TRBJ1-2, with 9 bases identical to TRBD1. In germline, CDR1 is SGHVS, CDR2 FQNEAQ. This CDR3 is built from 13 residues. The J segment lost 8 bases and the V segment lost 11 bases, leaving 12 bases of the junction unmatched. CDR3 sequence reads: CAWRGQGSRGYTF. The CDR3 DNA reads TGTGCCTGGCGGGGACAGGGATCACGGGGCTACACCTTC.

The chain links TRBV12-3 or TRBV12-4 to TRBJ2-5; the match to TRBD1 covers 10 bases. The CDR3 runs to 16 residues. V was pared by 5 bases and J by 0 bases, with 6 bases of the junction left unmatched. The CDR3 DNA sequence: TGTGCCAGCAGTCTGGGGACAGGGGACAACCAAGAGACCCAGTACTTC. Protein: CASSLGTGDNQETQYF.

The V call is TRBV6-1, the J call TRBJ2-2; D remains ambiguous. Germline V gives CDR1 MNHNS, CDR2 SASEGT. The CDR3 sequence is 12 residues long. V was trimmed by 11 bases and J by 6 bases, leaving 13 bases between them. The CDR3 DNA is TGTGCCGGACGTGACTCAGCCGGGGAGCTGTTTTTT. It yields the protein CAGRDSAGELFF.

V gene TRBV28 combines with J gene TRBJ2-1; TRBD2 agrees at 7 bases. The CDR3 spans 15 residues. Germline V gene data show CDR1 as MDHEN and CDR2 as SYDVKM. The junction had 12 bases not matched to a gene; V was cut back by 5 bases and J by 8 bases. The CDR3 DNA follows: TGTGCCAGCAGTGAGGGGCGGACTAGAGCTCATGAGCAGTTCTTC. This codes for CASSEGRTRAHEQFF.

This rearrangement joins TRBV19 to TRBJ1-1; D is unresolved. The CDR3 has 14 residues. V lost 2 bases, J lost 2 bases, and 9 bases lay in between. Germline V CDR1 and CDR2: LNHDA, SQIVND (reference sequence). CDR3 region: CASSIMGKNTEAFF. CDR3 bases: TGTGCCAGTAGTATAATGGGGAAAAACACTGAAGCTTTCTTT.

The V call is TRBV9, the J call TRBJ2-1, with unresolved D. Germline CDR1 and CDR2: SGDLS and YYNGEE. This CDR3 region has 16 residues. V was pared by 4 bases and J by 0 bases, with 14 bases between. DNA for the CDR3: TGTGCCAGCAGCTCCTCGACGAGGAGCTCCTACAATGAGCAGTTCTTC. It encodes CASSSSTRSSYNEQFF.